These 20 T cell receptor beta chains originate from one sample sequenced in a study of T cells in tumors after PD-1 blockade. The assay was immunoSEQ multiplex PCR, and TCRdb's table has in-frame clones only and misses some. Of some 47,000 clones listed, 60% to 80% are singletons. The sample here was PBMCs, taken before anti-PD-1 treatment. The receptors here all came from a human donor with basal cell carcinoma.

This clone came up a few times. The chain recombines TRBV30 with TRBJ1-1; 8 bases agree with TRBD1. Per the germline V gene, CDR1 is GTSNPN and CDR2 is SVGIG (reference sequence). V lost 3 bases and J lost 3; bases outside the gene matches: 6. This CDR3 is built from 14 residues. CDR3 sequence reads: CAWRPDRGHTEAFF. In DNA, the CDR3 is TGTGCCTGGAGGCCTGACAGGGGACACACTGAAGCTTTCTTT.

The J gene is TRBJ2-1, the V gene TRBV7-9; D gene uncertain. The germline V and J ends were trimmed by 11 bases and 5 bases, with 16 bases remaining between them. The CDR3 contains 13 residues. Germline loops: CDR1 SEHNR, CDR2 FQNEAQ (reference sequence). The DNA of the CDR3 is TGTGCCTCCCGGTATGGGAACGACAATGAGCAGTTCTTC. Amino acids: CASRYGNDNEQFF.

In its sample, this clone ranks as medium-sized. The chain is built from TRBV19 and TRBJ1-3; 7 bases match TRBD1. This CDR3 has 14 residues. Trimming removed 5 bases from V and 4 bases from J; junction bases left unmatched: 5. Per germline, CDR1 LNHDA and CDR2 SQIVND (reference sequence). As DNA, the CDR3 is TGTGCCAGTAGTCCCCAGACAGGGGGAAACACCATATATTTT. Protein sequence: CASSPQTGGNTIYF.

The chain couples TRBV4-2 to TRBJ2-7, with 10 positions matching TRBD2. V lost 4 bases to trimming and J lost 3 bases; unmatched junction nucleotides: 6. The germline CDR1 and CDR2 sequences are LGHNA and YNFKEQ. The CDR3 consists of 15 residues. Written as DNA, the CDR3 is TGTGCCAGCAGCCTCGGGACTAGCGATGGCTACGAGCAGTACTTC. This gives the protein CASSLGTSDGYEQYF.

This clone appeared once. This chain connects TRBV5-1 to TRBJ1-4; perhaps TRBD1 as D (5 bases). This CDR3 contains 16 residues. Trimming removed 3 bases at V and 5 bases at J, with 17 bases between. Per germline, CDR1 SGHRS and CDR2 YFSETQ. CDR3 DNA: TGCGCCAGCAGCTCAAGTGGGACGGCCGAGAATGAAAAACTGTTTTTT. Protein sequence: CASSSSGTAENEKLFF.

This chain links TRBV19 with TRBJ1-2; D remains ambiguous. The V gene's germline CDR1 is LNHDA and CDR2 SQIVND (reference sequence). V was cut by 2 bases and J by 2 bases, with 6 bases left in between. The CDR3 totals 13 residues. As DNA, the CDR3 is TGTGCCAGTAGTATATACGAGAACTATGGCTACACCTTC. It translates to CASSIYENYGYTF.

The gene calls are TRBV7-2 and TRBJ1-6; 8 nucleotides align to TRBD1. From germline, CDR1 is SGHTA and CDR2 FQGNSA. J was trimmed by 11 bases and V by 5 bases; bases with no gene match: 5. CDR3 length equals 13 residues. Here the CDR3 reads CASSVRDRPPLHF. CDR3 in DNA: TGTGCCAGCAGCGTCCGGGACAGGCCACCCCTCCACTTT.

The CDR3 DNA sequence: TGCGCCAGCAGCTTGGGCAGTAATGACTATGGCTACACCTTC. Protein sequence: CASSLGSNDYGYTF. The chain employs TRBV5-1 and TRBJ1-2; D is unclear. CDR3 size: 14 residues. The ends were cut back, 0 bases at V and 3 bases at J, with 9 bases in the middle. CDR1 is SGHRS, CDR2 YFSETQ, per germline. Looking up the rest from reference TRBV5-1 and TRBJ1-2 gives the full variable domain: KAGVTQTPRYLIKTRGQQVTLSCSPISGHRSVSWYQQTPGQGLQFLFEYFSETQRNKGNFPGRFSGRQFSNSRSEMNVSTLELGDSALYLCASSLGSNDYGYTFGSGTRLTVV.

The CDR3 is CASSILSGKAGELFF. CDR3 in DNA: TGTGCCAGTAGTATCCTGAGCGGGAAGGCCGGGGAGCTGTTTTTT. The chain links TRBV19 to TRBJ2-2; 7 nucleotides agree with TRBD2. The CDR3 has 15 residues. The germline CDR1 and CDR2 sequences are LNHDA and SQIVND (reference sequence). V was pared by 3 bases and J by 6 bases, with 7 bases of the junction left unmatched.

The chain uses TRBV3-1 (or the pseudogene TRBV3-2) and TRBJ1-1, with D unclear. V was shortened by 1 base and J by 10 bases, with 10 bases between the two germline ends. CDR1 LGHDT and CDR2 YNNKEL come from the germline V gene (reference sequence). CDR3 length equals 12 residues. The CDR3 DNA is TGTGCCAGCAGCCAAGGCGTCGGCGGAGCTTTCTTT. Its protein product is CASSQGVGGAFF.

This clone was recorded a few times. This sequence joins TRBV19 and TRBJ1-2; 8 nucleotides align to TRBD1. The germline gives CDR1 LNHDA, CDR2 SQIVND (reference sequence). CDR3 length: 14 amino acids. V shed 5 bases, J shed 7 bases, and the junction held 9 bases outside the gene matches. The CDR3: CASSGTQGASGYTF. Written as DNA, the CDR3 is TGTGCCAGTAGTGGAACGCAGGGGGCGAGTGGCTACACCTTC.

This clone was seen a few times. The rearrangement uses TRBV6-6 and TRBJ1-4, with a tentative D call TRBD1 (5 bases). Trimming removed 5 bases at V and 8 bases at J, with 27 bases between. Germline V gene lookup returns CDR1 MNHNY and CDR2 SVGAGI (reference sequence). The CDR3 covers 18 residues. The CDR3 sequence: CASSPTQSGFRLLEKLFF. The CDR3 DNA sequence: TGTGCCAGCAGTCCTACTCAATCAGGGTTTCGTCTTCTCGAAAAACTGTTTTTT.

In DNA form, the CDR3 reads TGTGCCAGCAGCCTAGGACCTCAGGGGGAAGGCTACACCTTC. Amino acid sequence: CASSLGPQGEGYTF. The chain carries TRBV7-3 and TRBJ1-2; 7 bases are shared with TRBD1. Germline V gene data show CDR1 as SGHTA and CDR2 as FQGTGA. V gave up 5 bases and J gave up 8 bases; unmatched junction bases: 11. CDR3 size: 14 residues.

This chain uses TRBV6-5 with TRBJ1-5; 8 nucleotides match TRBD1. The CDR3 contains 14 residues. Trimming took 6 bases from V and 6 from J; bases not matched to a gene: 7. Germline V CDR1 and CDR2: MNHEY, SVGAGI. CDR3 sequence: CASRPQGAGQPQHF. Written as DNA, the CDR3 is TGTGCCAGCAGACCCCAGGGGGCTGGTCAGCCCCAGCATTTT.

This chain links TRBV2 with TRBJ2-1, with 9 bases that match TRBD1. The CDR3 length is 14 residues. Per germline, CDR1 SNHLY and CDR2 FYNNEI. Trimming took 4 bases from V and 4 from J; bases not matched to a gene: 2. CDR3 residues: CASSATGGYNEQFF. The CDR3 bases are TGTGCCAGCAGTGCGACAGGGGGATACAATGAGCAGTTCTTC.

The rearrangement joins TRBV10-3 to TRBJ1-5; D is possibly TRBD1 (5 bases). Germline V gives CDR1 ENHRY, CDR2 SYGVKD. Trimming pared 2 bases from V and 9 bases from J, leaving 11 bases between. The CDR3 extends over 13 amino acids. The DNA for the CDR3 is TGTGCCATCAGTGAGGTGGGGCAAGCGCCCCAGCATTTT. It translates to CAISEVGQAPQHF.

This rearrangement joins TRBV3-1 (or the pseudogene TRBV3-2) to TRBJ1-2; D might be TRBD1 (5 bases). V was clipped by 0 bases and J by 7 bases, with 15 bases between them. This CDR3 spans 15 amino acids. CDR1 is LGHDT, CDR2 YNNKEL, per germline (reference sequence). In DNA form, the CDR3 reads TGTGCCAGCAGCCAAGAAGTGGCAGGGTATGGTGGCTACACCTTC. It encodes CASSQEVAGYGGYTF.

The chain couples TRBV5-8 to TRBJ2-6, with no clear D. The CDR3 totals 17 residues. Germline V gene data show CDR1 as SGHTS and CDR2 as YDEGEE. The V and J ends lost 0 bases and 0 bases respectively, with 10 bases between them. The CDR3 bases are TGTGCCAGCAGCTTGGGGGGTGCCAGCTCTGGGGCCAACGTCCTGACTTTC. The encoded protein is CASSLGGASSGANVLTF.

Only a few counts were recorded for this clone. The chain recombines TRBV28 with TRBJ2-1; TRBD1 matches at 10 bases. The germline V gene has CDR1 MDHEN and CDR2 SYDVKM. This CDR3 is built from 15 residues. The V gene end was trimmed by 5 bases and the J gene end by 5 bases; junction bases not matched to a gene: 6. This CDR3 is CASSPRDRGHNEQFF. The CDR3 region has the DNA TGTGCCAGCAGTCCCCGGGACAGGGGCCACAATGAGCAGTTCTTC.

In this sample, this clone turned up once. The chain combines TRBV6-5 with TRBJ1-2; TRBD1 matches at 11 bases. Trimming at V came to 4 bases and at J to 4 bases, leaving 2 bases not matched to a gene. Germline assignment: CDR1 MNHEY and CDR2 SVGAGI. There are 14 residues in the CDR3. CDR3 coding DNA: TGTGCCAGCAGTTGGACAGGGGGCGTCTATGGCTACACCTTC. Protein: CASSWTGGVYGYTF.